These T cell receptor beta chains were read from a single sample in a study of response to subunit inactivated influenza vaccine. Using its own MiXCR run on the RT-PCR reads, TCRdb lists one record per CDR3 protein. The data show more than 400,000 distinct CDR3 sequences, 10% to 11% seen once. Here the sequenced sample was PBMCs from blood, taken roughly 45 days after vaccination. These TCRs come from a man aged 45-65 years who received an inactivated influenza vaccine. Both conserved end residues are part of each CDR3. Each record gives: J gene, V gene, CDR3 protein.

>TRBJ2-1|TRBV4-3
CASSRSGLDDEQFF
>TRBJ2-7|TRBV7-6
CASSLLQSGEYSSYEQYF
>TRBJ2-1|TRBV10-3
CAISESGRAGGEQFF
>TRBJ2-1|TRBV6-1
CASYGGGGYNEQFF
>TRBJ2-7|TRBV20-1
CSARWQGTYEQYF
>TRBJ2-2|TRBV12-3/TRBV12-4
CASSFLGGSTGELFF
>TRBJ1-6|TRBV27
CASSPLDRRGSPLHF
>TRBJ2-1|TRBV24-1
CATSSGKSYNEQFF
>TRBJ2-5|TRBV24-1
CATSGPGGVETQYF
>TRBJ2-6|TRBV5-1
CASTWEGVANVLTF
>TRBJ2-3|TRBV7-2
CASSLEVGGGLDTQYF
>TRBJ2-1|TRBV12-3/TRBV12-4
CASSTSGQSNEQFF
>TRBJ2-7|TRBV20-1
CSARDKGTLKVYEQYF
>TRBJ1-5|TRBV28
CASSMGTGYNQPQHF
>TRBJ2-7|TRBV12-3/TRBV12-4
CASSPPVGQGSLEQYF
>TRBJ1-6|TRBV12-3/TRBV12-4
CASREGQGYSPLHF
>TRBJ2-5|TRBV10-3
CAISEEGGRETQYF
>TRBJ1-6|TRBV20-1
CSARDYSRHPYSGSYSPLHF
>TRBJ2-7|TRBV4-1
CASSQRDKGSEQYF
>TRBJ2-2|TRBV5-1
CASSLDMSFGELFF
>TRBJ2-3|TRBV20-1
CSARRGLAGDTQYF
>TRBJ1-1|TRBV6-1
CASSKIDRGLSTEAFF
>TRBJ2-1|TRBV11-2
CASSTGQTLLLEQFF
>TRBJ2-3|TRBV21-1
CASRVDRNTDTQYF
>TRBJ2-2|TRBV5-1
CASRPGETGELFF
>TRBJ1-5|TRBV2
CASSANRGNQPQHF
>TRBJ2-2|TRBV19
CASRMGQNTGELFF
>TRBJ2-1|TRBV11-2
CASGRRGSGRGVSYNEQFF
>TRBJ2-1|TRBV20-1
CSANPGQGAYEQFF
>TRBJ2-1|TRBV7-2
CASSPLLANEQFF
>TRBJ2-7|TRBV14
CASSQYRRAPYEQYF
>TRBJ2-3|TRBV3-1
CASSQGPGPGSDTQYF
>TRBJ1-4|TRBV5-1
CASSLDLGEKLFF
>TRBJ2-7|TRBV7-9
CASSFGKGGGQRDEQYF
>TRBJ2-7|TRBV6-5
CASSYEGGTSYEQYF
>TRBJ1-3|TRBV6-5
CASSYSRAGNTIYF
>TRBJ1-1|TRBV7-9
CASSHPGQGAVNTEAFF
>TRBJ2-2|TRBV5-4
CASRGGDGELFF
>TRBJ2-2|TRBV20-1
CSAGLAGNTGELFF
>TRBJ1-2|TRBV10-2
CASRGGQGASGYTF
>TRBJ2-5|TRBV12-3/TRBV12-4
CASSTQWTFQETQYF
>TRBJ2-1|TRBV12-3/TRBV12-4
CASSFRGAGISYNEQFF
>TRBJ2-1|TRBV20-1
CSASSGGGAVNEQFF
>TRBJ2-7|TRBV11-1
CASSLGRLAGDSHSYEQYF
>TRBJ2-3|TRBV15
CATSRDLAATSTDTQYF
>TRBJ2-1|TRBV12-3/TRBV12-4
CASSPHSGGTNEQFF
>TRBJ1-3|TRBV7-2
CASSRLGTGNAGNTIYF
>TRBJ2-7|TRBV5-1
CASSLGNGGYEQYF
>TRBJ2-7|TRBV4-3
CASSQNYPTQYSYEQYF
>TRBJ2-2|TRBV5-1
CASSLDPSAGELFF
>TRBJ2-1|TRBV30
CAWGEYNEQFF
>TRBJ1-3|TRBV15
CATSRAWGASSGNTMYF